This TCR beta chain was sequenced for a study of monozygotic twins with inflammatory bowel disease. In germline, CDR1 is GTSNPN, CDR2 SVGIG (reference sequence). The length of the CDR3 is 14 residues. In the case of this clonotype: What it recognizes is unknown.

Researchers used roughly 3,700 ng of total RNA for each TCR library. Using the 5' RACE reads, TCRdb records one entry per CDR3 protein without DNA. The sample includes 350,000 to 550,000 distinct CDR3 sequences. The study, taken as a whole, reports: Twins with IBD had fewer clonotypes in common with others than healthy twins, particularly during disease activity. Cells of different T cell subtypes could not be told apart.

The source is a human donor with ulcerative colitis or Crohn's disease, or a healthy co-twin of an affected twin (not recorded which). The chain employs TRBV30 and TRBJ1-2. Sequencing was carried out using blood. CDR3 amino acids: CAWSGGLTHRGYTF.